The 14 T cell receptor beta chains given below trace back to one sample, sequenced in a study of T cell responses to AZD1222 COVID-19 vaccine. Generated by immunoSEQ multiplex PCR, the TCRdb table keeps only in-frame clones and is missing some. The top ten clones hold 4.5% to 6% of a sample with over 150,000 clones, 85% to 90% of them seen once. The sample in question was peripheral blood, obtained on day 0 of MenACWY control vaccination. The receptors derive from an adult in good health.

V and J are TRBV28 and TRBJ2-2; perhaps D is TRBD1 or TRBD2 (5 bases each). Per the germline V gene, CDR1 is MDHEN and CDR2 is SYDVKM. The V and J ends lost 9 bases and 6 bases respectively, with 11 bases between them. The CDR3 length is 12 residues. CDR3 in amino acids: CASPGSSGELFF. CDR3 coding DNA: TGTGCCAGTCCAGGGAGCTCCGGGGAGCTGTTTTTT.

This rearrangement joins TRBV24-1 to TRBJ2-5; D gene uncertain. The length of the CDR3 is 15 residues. Germline-derived CDR1 and CDR2 are KGHDR and SFDVKD. V was cut by 3 bases and J by 1 base, with 11 bases left in between. CDR3 DNA: TGTGCCACCAGTGATCCCGGACGTAGCCAAGAGACCCAGTACTTC. Its protein product is CATSDPGRSQETQYF.

The chain has TRBV5-1 and TRBJ1-5, with 9 bases aligning to TRBD1. The CDR3 is made up of 14 amino acids. V lost 4 bases, J lost 9 bases, and 8 bases stayed unmatched. CDR1 is SGHRS, CDR2 YFSETQ, per germline. The CDR3, as DNA: TGCGCCAGCAGCCCGACAGGGGGTTTTGGGCCCCAGCATTTT. As protein: CASSPTGGFGPQHF.

Only one count was recorded for this clone. This chain joins TRBV19 and TRBJ2-1, with D possibly TRBD1 on 7 matching bases. The V end lost 11 bases, the J end lost 2 bases, and 13 bases lay between the germline ends. CDR3 length: 13 amino acids. The germline V gene has CDR1 LNHDA and CDR2 SQIVND (reference sequence). CDR3 residues: CAVQGGTYNEQFF. In DNA form, the CDR3 reads TGTGCCGTTCAGGGGGGAACCTACAATGAGCAGTTCTTC.

The chain employs TRBV7-2 and TRBJ2-7; a weak D match, TRBD2 (6 bases). This CDR3 contains 15 residues. The germline V gene has CDR1 SGHTA and CDR2 FQGNSA. V lost 1 base and J lost 1, with 11 bases in between. The CDR3 DNA follows: TGTGCCAGCAGCTTAGTCCCGCGGGGTTCCTACGAGCAGTACTTC. Translation gives CASSLVPRGSYEQYF.

The chain employs TRBV29-1 and TRBJ2-1; possible D gene TRBD2, 5 bases. Trimming shortened V by 1 base and J by 4 bases, and 11 bases separated the two germline ends. Germline V gene sequence: CDR1 SQVTM, CDR2 ANQGSEA. The CDR3 is made up of 14 amino acids. The CDR3 region is CSVEGIAPYNEQFF. In DNA form, the CDR3 reads TGCAGCGTTGAAGGGATAGCGCCGTACAATGAGCAGTTCTTC.

A few counts support this clone. The chain employs TRBV19 and TRBJ1-3; D is perhaps TRBD1 (5 bases). V lost 10 bases and J lost 7, with 17 bases in between. Germline V lookup: CDR1 LNHDA, CDR2 SQIVND (reference sequence). This CDR3 is built from 13 residues. CDR3 residues: CATRPGEGNTIYF. The CDR3 nucleotides read TGTGCCACTCGTCCGGGGGAGGGGAACACCATATATTTT.

The gene calls are TRBV19 and TRBJ1-6, with TRBD1 identical over 9 bases. CDR3 length equals 14 residues. Trimming took 6 bases from V and 3 from J; bases not matched to a gene: 0. Germline CDR1 and CDR2: LNHDA and SQIVND (reference sequence). The CDR3 loop is CASRDRGYNSPLHF. The CDR3, as DNA: TGTGCCAGTAGGGACAGGGGCTATAATTCACCCCTCCACTTT.

The chain joins TRBV19 to TRBJ1-2; D remains unclear. CDR3 length: 13 residues. Looked up from germline, CDR1 is LNHDA and CDR2 is SQIVND (reference sequence). Deletions cut 3 bases from V and 7 bases from J, with 12 bases between. Here the CDR3 DNA reads TGTGCCAGTAGTATGGAGTCTCAATTTGGCTACACCTTC. Its protein is CASSMESQFGYTF.

CDR3 nucleotides: TGTGCCAGCAGTTTAAGACGGACAACCAACACCGGGGAGCTGTTTTTT. Translated, it gives CASSLRRTTNTGELFF. The chain recombines TRBV28 with TRBJ2-2; weak D call: TRBD1 (5 bases). Germline CDR1 is MDHEN and CDR2 is SYDVKM. Trimming cost V 2 bases and J 2 bases, with 12 bases left between them. The CDR3 loop spans 16 amino acids.

The chain recombines TRBV29-1 with TRBJ2-5, with 9 positions matching TRBD2. V lost 2 bases, J lost 4 bases, and 8 bases stayed unmatched. Germline V gene data show CDR1 as SQVTM and CDR2 as ANQGSEA. The CDR3 runs 15 residues. CDR3 DNA: TGCAGCGTTGAAAAGCTAGCGGGGAGTCGAGAGACCCAGTACTTC. Its translation is CSVEKLAGSRETQYF.

The chain combines TRBV6-2 or TRBV6-3 with TRBJ1-1, with unresolved D. Looked up from germline, CDR1 is MNHEY and CDR2 is SVGEGT. There are 13 residues in the CDR3. Deletions cut 5 bases from V and 1 base from J, with 8 bases between. The CDR3 nucleotides read TGTGCCAGCAGTAGGACCGAGAACACTGAAGCTTTCTTT. This codes for CASSRTENTEAFF.

V and J are TRBV5-1 and TRBJ2-2; 7 bases agree with TRBD1. This CDR3 is built from 13 residues. The germline V gene encodes CDR1 SGHRS and CDR2 YFSETQ. Losses at the gene ends were 5 bases for V and 3 bases for J; bases not matched to a gene: 1. For the CDR3, the DNA is TGCGCCAGCAGAGACAGGGACACCGGGGAGCTGTTTTTT. As protein: CASRDRDTGELFF.

This chain connects TRBV30 to TRBJ2-3, with 7 bases that match TRBD1. CDR1 is GTSNPN, CDR2 SVGIG, per germline (reference sequence). J was trimmed by 6 bases and V by 2 bases; bases with no gene match: 8. The length of the CDR3 is 14 residues. The CDR3 loop is CAWSRAGGDDTQYF. The CDR3 nucleotides are TGTGCCTGGAGTCGGGCAGGGGGAGATGATACGCAGTATTTT. Full variable domain (remainder filled in from reference TRBV30 and TRBJ2-3): SQTIHQWPATLVQPVGSPLSLECTVEGTSNPNLYWYRQAAGRGLQLLFYSVGIGQISSEVPQNLSASRPQDRQFILSSKKLLLSDSGFYLCAWSRAGGDDTQYFGPGTRLTVL.